The T cell receptor (beta chain) under discussion was sequenced for a study of blood T cell repertoires in COVID-19. This table comes from immunoSEQ multiplex PCR, and its TCRdb copy is limited to in-frame clones, with some not included. The sample lists under 250,000 clones, approximately 91% occurring once. The germline CDR1 and CDR2 sequences are MDHEN and SYDVKM. The CDR3 runs 14 residues. V was clipped by 4 bases and J by 8 bases, with 17 bases between them. The sequence was obtained from a woman aged 55-70 years with acute or convalescent COVID-19. Sequenced sample: peripheral blood. This chain connects TRBV28 to TRBJ1-2; TRBD1 is a possible D gene (6 bases). This chain's CDR3 is CASSSAPGQGGYTF. CDR3 nucleotides: TGTGCCAGCAGTTCCGCACCGGGCCAGGGGGGCTACACCTTC.